This TCR beta chain derives from a study of OX40 agonist ivuxolimab in advanced cancers. The V end was cut by 4 bases, the J end by 0 bases, with 10 bases between. The germline gives CDR1 LGHNA, CDR2 YSLEER. The CDR3 covers 15 residues. This table comes from immunoSEQ multiplex PCR, and its TCRdb copy is limited to in-frame clones, with some not included. This table holds almost 70,000 clones, roughly 88% found once. Source: CD4+ or CD8+ T cells sorted from blood, taken in a trial of the OX40 agonist ivuxolimab. The chain combines TRBV4-3 with TRBJ2-1; D not certain. The receptor was derived from an adult with an advanced solid tumor such as melanoma, head and neck, liver or kidney cancer. CDR3 sequence (DNA): TGCGCCAGCAGCCTACGCCCCAACTCCTACAATGAGCAGTTCTTC. This sequence encodes CASSLRPNSYNEQFF.